This TCR beta chain was captured by sequencing in a study of early T cells in non-severe SARS-CoV-2 infection. The overall study: Unpaired chains resulted from sequencing bulk RNA of unsorted whole blood. Study-wide results and caveats: Comparison of clonotypes with VDJdb favored anti-spike CD8 responses while missing private and CD4 specificities.

Individual cDNA molecules each received unique molecular identifiers attached to them. TCRdb ran MiXCR on the 5' RACE reads and lists one entry per CDR3 protein. The profile shows approximately 80,000 distinct CDR3 sequences, more than 10% of them singletons. Concerning this clonotype itself: As yet, its antigen is unknown.

CDR1 and CDR2 (germline): MDHEN, SYDVKM. This CDR3 has 14 residues. V lost 5 bases to trimming and J lost 2 bases, with 13 bases between them. This receptor was identified in an adult who was a healthcare worker with PCR-confirmed SARS-CoV-2 infection or an uninfected control (not recorded which). The chain combines TRBV28 with TRBJ2-7; D is possibly TRBD1 (6 bases). Source material: whole blood. The CDR3 sequence: CASSGFRDTYEQYF. CDR3 nucleotide sequence: TGTGCCAGCAGTGGGTTCCGGGACACCTACGAGCAGTACTTC. Supplemented by reference TRBV28 and TRBJ2-7, the full variable domain reads DVKVTQSSRYLVKRTGEKVFLECVQDMDHENMFWYRQDPGLGLRLIYFSYDVKMKEKGDIPEGYSVSREKKERFSLILESASTNQTSMYLCASSGFRDTYEQYFGPGTRLTVT.